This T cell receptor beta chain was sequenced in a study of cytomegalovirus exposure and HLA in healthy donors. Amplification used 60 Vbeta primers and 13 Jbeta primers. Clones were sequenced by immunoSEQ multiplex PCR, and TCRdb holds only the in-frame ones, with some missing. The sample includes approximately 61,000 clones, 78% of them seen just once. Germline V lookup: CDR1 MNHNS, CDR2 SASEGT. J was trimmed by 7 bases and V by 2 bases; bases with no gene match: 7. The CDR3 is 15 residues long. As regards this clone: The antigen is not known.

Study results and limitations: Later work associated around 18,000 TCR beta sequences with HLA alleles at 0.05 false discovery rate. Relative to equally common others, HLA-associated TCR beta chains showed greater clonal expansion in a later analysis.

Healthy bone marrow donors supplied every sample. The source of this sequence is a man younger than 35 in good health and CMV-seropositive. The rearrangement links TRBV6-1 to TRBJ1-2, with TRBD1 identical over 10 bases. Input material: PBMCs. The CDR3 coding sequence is TGTGCCAGCAGTGAAATGGGACAGGGGCGAAGTGGCTACACCTTC. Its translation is CASSEMGQGRSGYTF.